A selection of T cell receptor beta chains follows, all from one sample in a study of T cells after yellow fever vaccination. TCRdb reprocessed the 5' RACE reads via MiXCR and lists one record per CDR3 protein. The data hold more than 200,000 distinct CDR3 sequences, with about 3.5% observed a single time. Sample: PBMCs, taken 15 days after the yellow fever booster vaccination. All receptors come from a man between 18 and 29 years old who received the YFV17D yellow fever vaccine. Each CDR3 is given with its conserved first and last residue. A D gene is named only where the DNA matches it firmly. Where a row states a size, it is once, few, many or the class of an expanded clone; other rows omit it.

size,D,J,V,CDR3,DNA
many,.,TRBJ2-4,TRBV29-1,CSVEEGNKNIQYF,TGCAGCGTTGAAGAGGGGAACAAAAACATTCAGTACTTC
many,.,TRBJ2-3,TRBV7-2,CASSSQTDTQYF,TGTGCCAGCAGCTCCCAAACGGATACGCAGTATTTT
many,.,TRBJ1-1,TRBV6-2/TRBV6-3,CASLLTGGEAFF,TGTGCCAGCCTTCTAACAGGAGGAGAAGCTTTCTTT
many,TRBD2,TRBJ2-5,TRBV2,CASSSFGGSLKETQYF,TGTGCCAGCAGTTCCTTCGGGGGGTCCCTCAAAGAGACCCAGTACTTC
.,.,TRBJ2-4,TRBV18,CASSFDRTLAKNIQYF,TGTGCCAGCTCGTTCGACAGGACCTTAGCCAAAAACATTCAGTACTTC
many,.,TRBJ1-3,TRBV7-2,CASSLGTTGNTIYF,TGTGCCAGCAGCTTAGGGACTACTGGAAACACCATATATTTT
.,.,TRBJ1-5,TRBV29-1,CSVEQGGGRPQHF,TGCAGCGTTGAACAGGGTGGAGGTAGGCCCCAGCATTTT
many,.,TRBJ1-1,TRBV7-2,CASSLDSVAPRAFF,TGTGCCAGCAGCTTAGATTCGGTTGCCCCCCGAGCTTTCTTT
many,.,TRBJ1-2,TRBV4-1,CASSQNTANYGYTF,TGCGCCAGCAGCCAAAACACAGCTAACTATGGCTACACCTTC
many,.,TRBJ2-2,TRBV12-3/TRBV12-4,CASSFTISGELFF,TGTGCCAGCAGTTTCACCATTTCCGGGGAGCTGTTTTTT
many,TRBD1,TRBJ1-6,TRBV7-2,CASSSRQGQSPLHF,TGTGCCAGCAGCTCCCGACAGGGACAATCACCCCTCCACTTT
many,.,TRBJ2-1,TRBV5-1,CASSPAPPRASEQFF,TGCGCCAGCAGCCCGGCCCCTCCTCGAGCGAGTGAGCAGTTCTTC
many,.,TRBJ2-1,TRBV12-3/TRBV12-4,CASSPPLTRGEQFF,TGTGCCAGCAGTCCCCCGCTCACTAGAGGTGAGCAGTTCTTC
many,.,TRBJ1-1,TRBV5-5,CASSFGATPVSTEAFF,TGTGCCAGCAGCTTTGGGGCCACGCCGGTGTCCACTGAAGCTTTCTTT
many,TRBD1,TRBJ1-1,TRBV5-1,CASSPGTGYTEAFF,TGCGCCAGCAGCCCCGGGACAGGGTACACTGAAGCTTTCTTT
many,.,TRBJ2-5,TRBV2,CASAARRETQYF,.
many,TRBD1,TRBJ2-5,TRBV7-9,CAGQDARETQYF,TGTGCCGGACAGGACGCGCGGGAGACCCAGTACTTC
many,.,TRBJ1-2,TRBV4-2,CASSQDRAHYGYTF,TGTGCCAGCAGCCAAGATAGGGCCCACTATGGCTACACCTTC
many,.,TRBJ2-3,TRBV5-1,CASSLIGGGTDTQYF,TGCGCCAGCAGCTTGATTGGGGGCGGCACAGATACGCAGTATTTT
many,.,TRBJ2-1,TRBV5-4,CASSSISTGPNNEQFF,TGTGCCAGCAGCTCAATCTCAACCGGGCCAAACAATGAGCAGTTCTTC
many,.,TRBJ1-2,TRBV7-3,CASSPKGGYGYTF,TGTGCCAGCAGCCCTAAAGGCGGCTATGGCTACACCTTC
many,TRBD1,TRBJ2-5,TRBV12-3/TRBV12-4,CASSHTGGDSKETQYF,TGTGCCAGCAGCCACACAGGGGGCGATTCCAAAGAGACCCAGTACTTC
many,TRBD2,TRBJ2-1,TRBV7-6,CASSLERGGEQFF,TGTGCCAGCAGCTTAGAGCGGGGGGGTGAGCAGTTCTTC
many,TRBD2,TRBJ2-2,TRBV7-9,CASSLGAPGTSGGALDTGELFF,TGTGCCAGCAGCTTGGGGGCTCCGGGGACTAGCGGGGGAGCCCTCGACACCGGGGAGCTGTTTTTT
.,.,TRBJ1-6,TRBV3-1,CASRPSAGNSPLHF,TGTGCCAGCAGACCCTCGGCGGGGAATTCACCCCTCCACTTT
many,.,TRBJ2-1,TRBV5-6,CASRWGYEQFF,TGTGCCAGCAGATGGGGCTATGAGCAGTTCTTC
many,.,TRBJ1-2,TRBV7-2,CASTPQQATSFYGYTF,TGTGCCAGCACCCCCCAACAGGCGACATCCTTCTATGGCTACACCTTC
many,.,TRBJ1-6,TRBV4-1,CASSRTGTYNSPLHF,TGCGCCAGCAGCCGAACCGGGACCTATAATTCACCCCTCCACTTT
many,.,TRBJ1-1,TRBV5-1,CASGPREGDTEAFF,TGCGCCAGCGGACCTAGGGAGGGCGACACTGAAGCTTTCTTT
many,.,TRBJ1-5,TRBV18,CASSPGKDNQPQHF,TGTGCCAGCTCACCGGGGAAGGACAATCAGCCCCAGCATTTT